Listed here are 11 T cell receptor beta chains from one sample, sequenced in a study of brain T cells in children with intractable seizures. Clones were sequenced by immunoSEQ multiplex PCR, and TCRdb holds only the in-frame ones, with some missing. This table has 110,000 or so clones, approximately 94% appearing once. The sample was peripheral blood, taken at surgery. These receptors originate from a boy younger than two with hemimegalencephaly and intractable seizures.

This clone was observed a handful of times. The chain uses TRBV18 and TRBJ1-5, with D tentatively TRBD1 (6 bases). V lost 3 bases to trimming and J lost 7 bases, with 16 bases between them. CDR1 and CDR2 from the germline V gene are KGHSH and LQKENI. This CDR3 has 15 residues. CDR3 loop: CASSPPGRGTQPQHF. CDR3 nucleotide sequence: TGTGCCAGCTCACCCCCGGGCAGGGGTACGCAGCCCCAGCATTTT.

The rearrangement uses TRBV7-8 and TRBJ2-3; D gene uncertain. The CDR3 spans 12 residues. V lost 5 bases to trimming and J lost 2 bases, with 5 bases between them. In germline, CDR1 is SGHVS, CDR2 FQNEAQ. The CDR3 region is CASSPPTDTQYF. CDR3 nucleotide sequence: TGTGCCAGCAGCCCCCCCACAGATACGCAGTATTTT.

This chain uses TRBV29-1 with TRBJ2-7; D is undetermined. The CDR3 has 11 residues. Germline V gene data show CDR1 as SQVTM and CDR2 as ANQGSEA. The V and J ends lost 3 bases and 3 bases respectively, with 6 bases between them. This CDR3 reads CSVDGLYEQYF. Written as DNA, the CDR3 is TGCAGCGTTGATGGGCTCTACGAGCAGTACTTC.

The chain links TRBV11-2 to TRBJ1-5; D might be TRBD1 (5 bases). This CDR3 comprises 16 residues. Germline CDR1 SGHAT, CDR2 FQNNGV. V was pared by 5 bases and J by 1 base, with 15 bases between. The DNA of the CDR3 is TGTGCCAGCAGCCCCGGACAAAACTGGAGCAATCAGCCCCAGCATTTT. This gives the protein CASSPGQNWSNQPQHF. Together with reference TRBV11-2 and TRBJ1-5, the CDR3 gives the full variable domain: EAGVAQSPRYKIIEKRQSVAFWCNPISGHATLYWYQQILGQGPKLLIQFQNNGVVDDSQLPKDRFSAERLKGVDSTLKIQPAKLEDSAVYLCASSPGQNWSNQPQHFGDGTRLSIL.

The chain couples TRBV4-3 to TRBJ2-5; possibly TRBD2 for D (6 bases). Germline V gives CDR1 LGHNA, CDR2 YSLEER. The CDR3 spans 15 residues. Trimming took off 0 bases at V and 5 bases at J, with 13 bases between the two ends. The CDR3 DNA reads as TGCGCCAGCAGCCAAGATTCGTCAGGGAGGGAGACCCAGTACTTC. Translation: CASSQDSSGRETQYF.

The V gene is TRBV19, the J gene TRBJ2-7; D may be TRBD2 (6 bases). The germline V gene encodes CDR1 LNHDA and CDR2 SQIVND (reference sequence). This CDR3 contains 14 residues. V was clipped by 1 base and J by 0 bases, with 7 bases between them. The DNA for the CDR3 is TGTGCCAGTAGTATAGCGGGAGTCTCCTACGAGCAGTACTTC. It translates to CASSIAGVSYEQYF.

V is TRBV5-1 and J is TRBJ2-7, with TRBD2 matching over 7 bases. Germline-derived CDR1 and CDR2 are SGHRS and YFSETQ. V lost 4 bases and J lost 0; bases outside the gene matches: 4. The length of the CDR3 is 14 residues. CDR3 sequence reads: CASSQSGTSYEQYF. The CDR3 nucleotides are TGCGCCAGCAGCCAGAGCGGGACCTCCTACGAGCAGTACTTC.

CDR3 sequence: CASSASGRAPSTDTQYF. In DNA, the CDR3 is TGTGCCAGCAGCGCTAGCGGGAGGGCCCCTAGCACAGATACGCAGTATTTT. The V and J genes are TRBV5-4 and TRBJ2-3; 12 bases are shared with TRBD2. Germline V gene data show CDR1 as SGHNT and CDR2 as YYREEE (reference sequence). The CDR3 spans 17 residues. Trimming removed 4 bases from V and 0 bases from J; junction bases left unmatched: 6.

CDR3 bases: TGTGCCAGTAGTATAAGTCGCGGAGCGGGGCTTGGATCCACTGAAGCTTTCTTT. As protein: CASSISRGAGLGSTEAFF. V is TRBV19 and J is TRBJ1-1; D may be TRBD1 (5 bases). The CDR3 is 18 amino acids. Germline CDR1 and CDR2: LNHDA and SQIVND (reference sequence). The ends were cut back, 2 bases at V and 4 bases at J, with 23 bases in the middle.

The rearrangement links TRBV28 to TRBJ2-7; maybe TRBD1 (6 bases). Trimming took off 3 bases at V and 7 bases at J, with 16 bases between the two ends. Germline CDR1 MDHEN, CDR2 SYDVKM. This CDR3 is 14 amino acids long. The CDR3 bases are TGTGCCAGCAGTTTCACAGGGACCTACGGTGAGCAGTACTTC. Amino acid sequence: CASSFTGTYGEQYF.

V and J are TRBV9 and TRBJ2-7; 7 nucleotides agree with TRBD1. Per the germline V gene, CDR1 is SGDLS and CDR2 is YYNGEE. This CDR3 contains 14 residues. V was pared by 5 bases and J by 6 bases, with 11 bases of the junction left unmatched. CDR3: CASRKGASLGEQYF. CDR3 in DNA: TGTGCCAGCAGAAAGGGGGCCTCGCTCGGCGAGCAGTACTTC.